The 2 T cell receptor beta chains listed next were all sequenced from one sample in a study of cytomegalovirus exposure and HLA in healthy donors. With 60 Vbeta and 13 Jbeta primers, the PCR was carried out. Profiled with immunoSEQ multiplex PCR; TCRdb holds only in-frame clones, not every one. The sample has around 76,000 clones. Material for sequencing was PBMCs. The origin of the receptors is a boy aged 5-17 years in good health and CMV-seronegative.

On this clone: Its ends do not fully match the called genes, so a read error is possible. The V call is TRBV30, the J call TRBJ2-3, with D possibly matching TRBD2 (6 bases). Germline lookup yields CDR1 GTSNPN and CDR2 SVGIG (reference sequence). The CDR3 extends over 15 amino acids. DNA for the CDR3: TGTGCCTGCACTACCGGACTGGGAGGCACAGATAAGCAGTATTTT. Translation gives CACTTGLGGTDKQYF.

The rearrangement uses TRBV6-1 and TRBJ1-3, with D unclear. The V gene's germline CDR1 is MNHNS and CDR2 SASEGT. Trimming stripped 2 bases from V and 4 bases from J, with 12 bases between. The CDR3 has 15 residues. This CDR3 is CASSETPAGGNTIYF. CDR3 sequence (DNA): TGTGCCAGCAGTGAAACCCCGGCGGGAGGAAACACCATATATTTT.